The sequence of this TCR beta chain was determined in a study of T cell responses to AZD1222 COVID-19 vaccine. This CDR3 region has 14 residues. V dropped 4 bases and J dropped 3 bases, with 13 bases sitting between them. Looked up from germline, CDR1 is SGHRS and CDR2 is YFSETQ. Some clones are missing from TCRdb's copy, which holds only in-frame ones; the method was immunoSEQ multiplex PCR. Here the sample spans 140,000 or so clones, 89% being singletons. The TCR was taken from an adult in good health. The starting material was peripheral blood, obtained on day 0 of AZD1222 vaccination. V is TRBV5-1 and J is TRBJ1-2; D is uncertain. The CDR3 protein is CASSPYRIDYGYTF. CDR3 coding DNA: TGCGCCAGCAGCCCCTACAGAATCGACTATGGCTACACCTTC.